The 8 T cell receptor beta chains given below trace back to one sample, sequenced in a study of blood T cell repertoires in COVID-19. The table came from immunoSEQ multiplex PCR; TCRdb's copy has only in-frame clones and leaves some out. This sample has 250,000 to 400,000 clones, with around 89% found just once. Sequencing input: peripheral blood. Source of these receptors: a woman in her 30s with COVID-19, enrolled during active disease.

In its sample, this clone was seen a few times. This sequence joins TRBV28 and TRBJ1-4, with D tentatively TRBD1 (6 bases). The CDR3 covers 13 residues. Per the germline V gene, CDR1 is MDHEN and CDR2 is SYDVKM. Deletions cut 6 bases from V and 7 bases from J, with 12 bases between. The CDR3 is CASSVGGGEKLFF. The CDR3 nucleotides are TGTGCCAGCAGCGTTGGGGGCGGTGAAAAACTGTTTTTT.

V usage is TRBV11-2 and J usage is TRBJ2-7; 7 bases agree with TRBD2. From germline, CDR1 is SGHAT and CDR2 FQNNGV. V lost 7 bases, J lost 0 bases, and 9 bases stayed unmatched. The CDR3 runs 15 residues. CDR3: CASTLSGASSYEQYV. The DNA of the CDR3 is TGTGCCAGCACCCTCAGCGGGGCGAGCTCCTACGAGCAGTACGTC.

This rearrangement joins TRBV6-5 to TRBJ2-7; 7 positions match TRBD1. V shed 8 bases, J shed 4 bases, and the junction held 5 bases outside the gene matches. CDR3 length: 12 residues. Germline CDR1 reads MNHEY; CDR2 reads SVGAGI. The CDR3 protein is CASRDRTYEQYF. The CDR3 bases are TGTGCCAGCCGGGACAGAACTTACGAGCAGTACTTC.

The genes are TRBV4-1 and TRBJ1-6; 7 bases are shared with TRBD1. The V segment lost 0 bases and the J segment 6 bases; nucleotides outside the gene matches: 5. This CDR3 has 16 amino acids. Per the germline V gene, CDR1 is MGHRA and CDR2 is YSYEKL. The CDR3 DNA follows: TGCGCCAGCAGCCAAGATGGGACAGAGATTAATTCACCCCTCCACTTT. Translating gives CASSQDGTEINSPLHF.

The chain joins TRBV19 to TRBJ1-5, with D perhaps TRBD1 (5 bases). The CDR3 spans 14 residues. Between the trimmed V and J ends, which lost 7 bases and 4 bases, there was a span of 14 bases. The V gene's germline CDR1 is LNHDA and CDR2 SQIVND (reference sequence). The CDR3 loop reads CASKTMTANQPQHF. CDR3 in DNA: TGTGCCAGTAAGACAATGACAGCAAATCAGCCCCAGCATTTT.

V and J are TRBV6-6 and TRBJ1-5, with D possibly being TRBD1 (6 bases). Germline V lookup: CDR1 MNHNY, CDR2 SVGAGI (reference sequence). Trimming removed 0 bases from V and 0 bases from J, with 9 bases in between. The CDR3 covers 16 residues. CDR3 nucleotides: TGTGCCAGCAGTTACTCACAGGGAGATAGCAATCAGCCCCAGCATTTT. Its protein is CASSYSQGDSNQPQHF.

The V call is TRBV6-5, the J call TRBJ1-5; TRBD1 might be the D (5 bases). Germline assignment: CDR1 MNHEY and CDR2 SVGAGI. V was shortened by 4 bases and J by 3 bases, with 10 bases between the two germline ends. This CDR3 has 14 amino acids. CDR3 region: CASSSRQNNQPQHF. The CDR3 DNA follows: TGTGCCAGCAGTTCCCGACAGAACAATCAGCCCCAGCATTTT.

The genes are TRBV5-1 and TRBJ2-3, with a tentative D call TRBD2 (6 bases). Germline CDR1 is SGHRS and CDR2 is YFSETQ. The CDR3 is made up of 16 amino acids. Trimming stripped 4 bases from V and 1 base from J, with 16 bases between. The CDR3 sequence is CASSPSGPGGTDTQYF. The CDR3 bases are TGCGCCAGCAGCCCCTCTGGCCCGGGAGGCACAGATACGCAGTATTTT.